Presented here are 8 T cell receptor beta chains from one specimen sequenced in a study of OX40 agonist ivuxolimab in advanced cancers. Here immunoSEQ multiplex PCR was the method, and the copy in TCRdb shows in-frame clones only, minus some. The sample records tens of thousands of clones, roughly 91% being singletons. Here the sequenced sample was CD4+ or CD8+ T cells sorted from blood, taken in a trial of the OX40 agonist ivuxolimab. The receptors originated from an adult with an advanced solid tumor such as melanoma, head and neck, liver or kidney cancer.

The chain is built from TRBV15 and TRBJ1-4, with D hard to call. V shed 8 bases and J shed 1 base, with 5 bases lying between them. The germline gives CDR1 LNHNV, CDR2 YYDKDF (reference sequence). The CDR3 spans 12 residues. DNA for the CDR3: TGTGCCACCCGCCGAACTAATGAAAAACTGTTTTTT. Amino acid sequence: CATRRTNEKLFF.

The V gene is TRBV28, the J gene TRBJ1-5, with D perhaps matching TRBD1 (6 bases). The germline V gene encodes CDR1 MDHEN and CDR2 SYDVKM. Deletions cut 3 bases from V and 7 bases from J, with 13 bases between. The CDR3 runs 14 residues. CDR3 nucleotide sequence: TGTGCCAGCAGTTTGGGAACAGGGCAACAGCCCCAGCATTTT. It encodes CASSLGTGQQPQHF. The entire variable domain, with the rest obtained from reference TRBV28 and TRBJ1-5, is as follows: DVKVTQSSRYLVKRTGEKVFLECVQDMDHENMFWYRQDPGLGLRLIYFSYDVKMKEKGDIPEGYSVSREKKERFSLILESASTNQTSMYLCASSLGTGQQPQHFGDGTRLSIL.

The chain employs TRBV9 and TRBJ2-1, with D hard to call. V was trimmed by 0 bases and J by 2 bases, leaving 12 bases between them. This CDR3 is built from 16 residues. The germline V gene encodes CDR1 SGDLS and CDR2 YYNGEE. CDR3 loop: CASSVEDAITYNEQFF. The CDR3 coding sequence is TGTGCCAGCAGCGTAGAGGACGCCATTACCTACAATGAGCAGTTCTTC. Supplemented by reference TRBV9 and TRBJ2-1, the full variable domain reads DSGVTQTPKHLITATGQRVTLRCSPRSGDLSVYWYQQSLDQGLQFLIQYYNGEERAKGNILERFSAQQFPDLHSELNLSSLELGDSALYFCASSVEDAITYNEQFFGPGTRLTVL.

The chain joins TRBV10-3 to TRBJ1-1; TRBD1 might be the D (5 bases). Trimming cost V 7 bases and J 5 bases, with 17 bases left between them. Germline values: CDR1 ENHRY, CDR2 SYGVKD. CDR3 length: 14 residues. This CDR3 is CAINTGPRITEAFF. Here the CDR3 DNA reads TGTGCCATCAACACGGGACCCCGAATAACTGAAGCTTTCTTT.

V and J are TRBV4-1 and TRBJ2-7, with D possibly being TRBD2 (7 bases). The CDR3 loop spans 16 amino acids. CDR1 is MGHRA, CDR2 YSYEKL, per germline. Trimming took 2 bases from V and 5 from J, leaving 19 bases between them. CDR3 DNA sequence: TGCGCCAGCAGCCAAAATAAGTGGGGGGGCCACCACGAGCAGTACTTC. Protein sequence: CASSQNKWGGHHEQYF.

This clone was recorded only once. The rearrangement links TRBV7-2 to TRBJ2-7, with D perhaps TRBD2 (6 bases). Trimming stripped 5 bases from V and 4 bases from J, with 12 bases between. Germline CDR1 is SGHTA and CDR2 is FQGNSA. The CDR3 has 13 residues. The CDR3 nucleotides read TGTGCCAGCAGCCAGGAGGGGTTGTACGAGCAGTACTTC. This encodes CASSQEGLYEQYF. Complete variable domain (other parts from reference TRBV7-2 and TRBJ2-7): GAGVSQSPSNKVTEKGKDVELRCDPISGHTALYWYRQSLGQGLEFLIYFQGNSAPDKSGLPSDRFSAERTGGSVSTLTIQRTQQEDSAVYLCASSQEGLYEQYFGPGTRLTVT.

The V gene is TRBV6-5, the J gene TRBJ1-5, with a possible D match to TRBD1 (5 bases). The CDR3 extends over 12 amino acids. Germline CDR1 reads MNHEY; CDR2 reads SVGAGI. V gave up 9 bases and J gave up 4 bases, with 10 bases separating them. CDR3 in DNA: TGTGCCAGTGCGGGGCGGAATCAGCCCCAGCATTTT. This translates into CASAGRNQPQHF.

The chain combines TRBV5-6 with TRBJ1-2; D remains ambiguous. The CDR3 spans 12 residues. Germline V gene lookup returns CDR1 SGHDT and CDR2 YYEEEE. V lost 2 bases to trimming and J lost 6 bases, with 8 bases between them. CDR3 residues: CASSFSYDGYTF. The CDR3 DNA sequence: TGTGCCAGCAGCTTTTCTTACGATGGCTACACCTTC. The whole variable domain, filled in from reference TRBV5-6 and TRBJ1-2, reads DAGVTQSPTHLIKTRGQQVTLRCSPKSGHDTVSWYQQALGQGPQFIFQYYEEEERQRGNFPDRFSGHQFPNYSSELNVNALLLGDSALYLCASSFSYDGYTFGSGTRLTVV.